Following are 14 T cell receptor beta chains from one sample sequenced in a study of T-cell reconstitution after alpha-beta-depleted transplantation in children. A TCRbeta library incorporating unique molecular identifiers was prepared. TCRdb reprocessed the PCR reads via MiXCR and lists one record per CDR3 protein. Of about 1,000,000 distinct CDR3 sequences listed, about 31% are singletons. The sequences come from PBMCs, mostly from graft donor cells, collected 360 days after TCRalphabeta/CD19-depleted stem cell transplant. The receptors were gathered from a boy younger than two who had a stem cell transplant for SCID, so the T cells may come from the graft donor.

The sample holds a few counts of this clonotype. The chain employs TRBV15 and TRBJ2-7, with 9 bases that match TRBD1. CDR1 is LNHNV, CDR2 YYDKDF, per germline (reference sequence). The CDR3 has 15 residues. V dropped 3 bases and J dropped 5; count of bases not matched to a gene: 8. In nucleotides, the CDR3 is TGTGCCACCAGCAGGTCCGGGACAGGGCACCACGAGCAGTACTTC. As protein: CATSRSGTGHHEQYF.

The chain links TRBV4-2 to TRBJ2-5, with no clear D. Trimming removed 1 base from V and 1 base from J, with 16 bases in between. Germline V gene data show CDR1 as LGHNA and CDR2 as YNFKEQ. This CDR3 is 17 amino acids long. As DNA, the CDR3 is TGTGCCAGCAGCCAAGGAGTAAGAGAAGCTCGCCAAGAGACCCAGTACTTC. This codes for CASSQGVREARQETQYF.

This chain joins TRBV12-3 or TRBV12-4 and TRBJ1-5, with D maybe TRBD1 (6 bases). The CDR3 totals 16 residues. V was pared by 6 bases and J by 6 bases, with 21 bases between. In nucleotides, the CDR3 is TGTGCCAGCAGCCCGCAACAGGGAAAATCTTTTCAGCCCCAGCATTTT. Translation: CASSPQQGKSFQPQHF.

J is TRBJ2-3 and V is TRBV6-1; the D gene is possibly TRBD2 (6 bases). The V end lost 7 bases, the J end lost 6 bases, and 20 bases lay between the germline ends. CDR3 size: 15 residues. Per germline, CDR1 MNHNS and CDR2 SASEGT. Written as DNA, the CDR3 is TGTGCCAGCACCCGACGGGTAGGAGGGAGGGATACGCAGTATTTT. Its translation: CASTRRVGGRDTQYF.

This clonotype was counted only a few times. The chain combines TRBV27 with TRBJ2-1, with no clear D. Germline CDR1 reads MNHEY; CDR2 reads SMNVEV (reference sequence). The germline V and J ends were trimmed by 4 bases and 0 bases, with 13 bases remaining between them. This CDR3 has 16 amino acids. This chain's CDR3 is CASSSRVGSSYNEQFF. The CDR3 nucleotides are TGTGCCAGCAGTTCTCGTGTGGGCAGCTCCTACAATGAGCAGTTCTTC.

CDR3 residues: CSAFPPGTRGGGETQYF. The CDR3 DNA follows: TGCAGTGCCTTCCCACCCGGCACCAGGGGGGGTGGAGAGACCCAGTACTTC. This sequence joins TRBV20-1 and TRBJ2-5; TRBD1 or TRBD2 may be the D gene (7 bases each). Germline assignment: CDR1 DFQATT and CDR2 SNEGSKA (reference sequence). Between the trimmed V and J ends, which lost 6 bases and 4 bases, there was a span of 27 bases. The CDR3 loop spans 17 amino acids.

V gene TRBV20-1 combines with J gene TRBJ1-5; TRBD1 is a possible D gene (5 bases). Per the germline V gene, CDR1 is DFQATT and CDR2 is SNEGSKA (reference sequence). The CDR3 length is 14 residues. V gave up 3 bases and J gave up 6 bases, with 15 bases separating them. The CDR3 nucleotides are TGCAGTGCTAGCAGGGCGCTCGGGGGTCAGCCCCAGCATTTT. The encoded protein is CSASRALGGQPQHF.

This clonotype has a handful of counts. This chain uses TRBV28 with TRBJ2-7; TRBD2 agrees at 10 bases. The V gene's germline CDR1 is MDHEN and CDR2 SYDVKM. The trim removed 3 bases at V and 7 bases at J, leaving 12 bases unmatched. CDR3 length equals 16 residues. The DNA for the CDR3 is TGTGCCAGCAGTTTCGGAGCGGGGGGGATTTTCGTAGAGCAGTACTTC. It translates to CASSFGAGGIFVEQYF.

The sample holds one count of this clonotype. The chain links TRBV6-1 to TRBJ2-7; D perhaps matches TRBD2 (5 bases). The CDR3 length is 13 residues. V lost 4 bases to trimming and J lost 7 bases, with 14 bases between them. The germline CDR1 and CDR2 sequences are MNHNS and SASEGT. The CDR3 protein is CASSADGIGEQYF. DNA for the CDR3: TGTGCCAGCAGTGCCGACGGGATTGGGGAGCAGTACTTC.

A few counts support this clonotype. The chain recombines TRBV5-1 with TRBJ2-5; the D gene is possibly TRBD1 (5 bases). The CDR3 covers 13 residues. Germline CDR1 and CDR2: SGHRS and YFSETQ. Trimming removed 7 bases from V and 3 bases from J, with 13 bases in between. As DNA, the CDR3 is TGCGCCAGCGGTCGTCAAGGGGAAGAGACCCAGTACTTC. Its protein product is CASGRQGEETQYF.

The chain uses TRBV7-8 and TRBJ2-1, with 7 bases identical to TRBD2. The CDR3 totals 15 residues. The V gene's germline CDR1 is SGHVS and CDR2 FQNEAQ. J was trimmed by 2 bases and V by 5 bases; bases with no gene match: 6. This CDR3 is CASSPLGGAYNEQFF. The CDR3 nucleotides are TGTGCCAGCAGCCCTCTGGGGGGGGCCTACAATGAGCAGTTCTTC.

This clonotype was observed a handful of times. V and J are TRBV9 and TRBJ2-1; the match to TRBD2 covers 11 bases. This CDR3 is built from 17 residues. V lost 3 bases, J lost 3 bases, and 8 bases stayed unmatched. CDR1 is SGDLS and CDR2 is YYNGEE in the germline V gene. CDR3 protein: CASSEGASGGRYNEQFF. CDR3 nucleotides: TGTGCCAGCAGCGAGGGGGCTAGCGGGGGGCGCTACAATGAGCAGTTCTTC.

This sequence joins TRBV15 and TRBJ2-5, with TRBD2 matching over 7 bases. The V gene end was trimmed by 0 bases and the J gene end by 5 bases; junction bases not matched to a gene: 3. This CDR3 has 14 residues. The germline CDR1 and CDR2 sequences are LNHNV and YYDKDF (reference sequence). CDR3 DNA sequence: TGTGCCACCAGCAGAGATGGGCGGGGGGAGACCCAGTACTTC. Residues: CATSRDGRGETQYF.

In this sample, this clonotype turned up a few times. The CDR3, as DNA: TGTGCCAGCTCACGGGACGATAGAAACTCTGGGGCCAACGTCCTGACTTTC. Translation gives CASSRDDRNSGANVLTF. The V gene is TRBV18, the J gene TRBJ2-6; the D call may be TRBD1 or TRBD2 (5 bases each). Trimming cost V 4 bases and J 0 bases, with 13 bases left between them. This CDR3 region has 17 residues. Germline-derived CDR1 and CDR2 are KGHSH and LQKENI.